This T cell receptor (beta chain) derives from a study of T cell responses to AZD1222 COVID-19 vaccine. Study-wide results and caveats: The study found vaccine-associated CD4 TCRs spanning spike, dominant at 160-218 and 743-854.

Comment on this clone: The antigen is not known.

The table came from immunoSEQ multiplex PCR; TCRdb's copy has only in-frame clones and leaves some out. The table lists 150,000 to 250,000 clones, more than 85% of them singletons. V lost 9 bases, J lost 3 bases, and 6 bases stayed unmatched. CDR3 length: 14 amino acids. Germline CDR1 MNHEY, CDR2 SMNVEV (reference sequence). The sequencing here drew on peripheral blood, taken 28 days after the second AZD1222 dose. This clonotype was sampled from an adult who received the AZD1222 COVID-19 vaccine. The V gene is TRBV27, the J gene TRBJ1-1; 11 bases are a match to TRBD1. The CDR3 nucleotides are TGTGCCAGTCGGGACAGGGGGTATTACACTGAAGCTTTCTTT. It yields the protein CASRDRGYYTEAFF.